The rows below give T cell receptor beta chains drawn from one sample of a study of beta chain features in type 1 diabetes. TCRdb's copy holds only in-frame clones and misses some; the assay was immunoSEQ multiplex PCR. Here the sample spans 900,000 or so clones, roughly 16% being singletons. Material: naive CD4+ T cells from blood. The source is a woman younger than 35 in good health. Each CDR3 is given with its conserved first and last residue. D genes are given only for firm matches. For some rows the clone size is stated as once, few or many, or as a class when expanded; others skip it.

v_gene: TRBV7-2
abundance: few
j_gene: TRBJ1-1
d_gene: TRBD1
CDR3aa: CASSFGQGANTEAFF
CDR3nt: TGTGCCAGCAGCTTCGGTCAGGGGGCGAACACTGAAGCTTTCTTT

v_gene: TRBV4-1
abundance: NA
j_gene: TRBJ2-3
d_gene: TRBD2
CDR3aa: CASSQSDPGTSGTADTQYF
CDR3nt: TGCGCCAGCAGCCAAAGTGACCCCGGGACTAGCGGGACCGCAGATACGCAGTATTTT

v_gene: TRBV28
abundance: NA
j_gene: TRBJ2-1
d_gene: TRBD2
CDR3aa: CASSPAGNSYNEQFF
CDR3nt: TGTGCCAGCAGCCCAGCGGGAAACTCCTACAATGAGCAGTTCTTC

v_gene: TRBV6-5
abundance: once
j_gene: TRBJ1-3
d_gene: NA
CDR3aa: CASSYSASSGNTIYF
CDR3nt: TGTGCCAGCAGTTACTCGGCGAGCTCTGGAAACACCATATATTTT

v_gene: TRBV2
abundance: few
j_gene: TRBJ2-7
d_gene: TRBD2
CDR3aa: CASSELGLAGEEQYF
CDR3nt: TGTGCCAGCAGTGAATTGGGACTAGCGGGAGAAGAGCAGTACTTC

v_gene: TRBV19
abundance: NA
j_gene: TRBJ2-1
d_gene: TRBD2
CDR3aa: CASSIAGGLYNEQFF
CDR3nt: TGTGCCAGTAGTATAGCGGGAGGACTTTACAATGAGCAGTTCTTC

v_gene: TRBV9
abundance: NA
j_gene: TRBJ2-7
d_gene: TRBD1
CDR3aa: CASSVGAGGIYEQYF
CDR3nt: TGTGCCAGCAGCGTAGGAGCAGGGGGCATTTACGAGCAGTACTTC

v_gene: TRBV7-3
abundance: few
j_gene: TRBJ2-5
d_gene: NA
CDR3aa: CASSQQGNQETQYF
CDR3nt: TGTGCCAGCAGCCAACAGGGTAACCAAGAGACCCAGTACTTC

v_gene: TRBV7-2
abundance: few
j_gene: TRBJ2-1
d_gene: TRBD2
CDR3aa: CASSLASGRTNEQFF
CDR3nt: TGTGCCAGCAGCTTAGCTAGCGGGAGAACCAATGAGCAGTTCTTC

v_gene: TRBV6-1
abundance: few
j_gene: TRBJ2-1
d_gene: TRBD2
CDR3aa: CAISETTGLASDEQFF
CDR3nt: TGTGCCATCAGTGAGACCACGGGACTAGCGAGCGATGAGCAGTTCTTC

v_gene: TRBV29-1
abundance: few
j_gene: TRBJ2-1
d_gene: NA
CDR3aa: CSILRQISYNEQFF
CDR3nt: TGCAGCATCCTACGACAGATCTCCTACAATGAGCAGTTCTTC

v_gene: TRBV20-1
abundance: once
j_gene: TRBJ2-7
d_gene: NA
CDR3aa: CSARDTYEQYF
CDR3nt: TGCAGTGCTAGAGATACCTACGAGCAGTACTTC

v_gene: TRBV7-8
abundance: NA
j_gene: TRBJ2-3
d_gene: NA
CDR3aa: CASSLRLSPADTQYF
CDR3nt: TGTGCCAGCAGCTTAAGACTAAGCCCGGCTGATACGCAGTATTTT

v_gene: TRBV5-1
abundance: few
j_gene: TRBJ2-1
d_gene: TRBD2
CDR3aa: CASSRDVTAGGVQFF
CDR3nt: TGCGCCAGCAGCCGAGATGTTACAGCGGGAGGCGTGCAGTTCTTC

v_gene: TRBV10-3
abundance: few
j_gene: TRBJ2-7
d_gene: TRBD1
CDR3aa: CAITGTGNEQYF
CDR3nt: TGTGCCATCACCGGGACAGGGAACGAGCAGTACTTC

v_gene: TRBV7-9
abundance: NA
j_gene: TRBJ2-5
d_gene: TRBD2
CDR3aa: CASSSGGRAFKETQYF
CDR3nt: TGTGCCAGCAGCTCGGGCGGGAGGGCGTTTAAAGAGACCCAGTACTTC

v_gene: TRBV9
abundance: NA
j_gene: TRBJ1-1
d_gene: NA
CDR3aa: CASSVWGDSTEAFF
CDR3nt: TGTGCCAGCAGCGTATGGGGCGACAGCACTGAAGCTTTCTTT

v_gene: TRBV7-2
abundance: NA
j_gene: TRBJ1-2
d_gene: TRBD1
CDR3aa: CASSSMARDRQGYTF
CDR3nt: TGTGCCAGCAGCTCGATGGCGAGGGACAGACAAGGCTACACCTTC

v_gene: TRBV4-1
abundance: few
j_gene: TRBJ1-2
d_gene: NA
CDR3aa: CASSQDFRLVHGYTF
CDR3nt: TGCGCCAGCAGCCAAGATTTTCGGTTGGTGCATGGCTACACCTTC

v_gene: TRBV5-1
abundance: few
j_gene: TRBJ1-1
d_gene: TRBD1
CDR3aa: CASSEQGVLTEAFF
CDR3nt: TGCGCCAGCAGCGAACAGGGGGTGCTGACTGAAGCTTTCTTT

v_gene: TRBV4-3
abundance: few
j_gene: TRBJ2-1
d_gene: NA
CDR3aa: CASSRGTLTQGWAHEQFF
CDR3nt: TGCGCCAGCAGCCGGGGGACACTGACCCAAGGCTGGGCCCATGAGCAGTTCTTC

v_gene: TRBV25-1
abundance: few
j_gene: TRBJ2-2
d_gene: NA
CDR3aa: CASSNPVNTGELFF
CDR3nt: TGTGCCAGCAGTAACCCGGTTAACACCGGGGAGCTGTTTTTT

v_gene: TRBV6-6
abundance: few
j_gene: TRBJ2-7
d_gene: NA
CDR3aa: CASSYAVTPEQYF
CDR3nt: TGTGCCAGCAGTTACGCCGTCACCCCCGAGCAGTACTTC

v_gene: TRBV6-5
abundance: NA
j_gene: TRBJ2-7
d_gene: TRBD2
CDR3aa: CASRPSGSLDYEQYF
CDR3nt: TGTGCCAGCAGGCCTAGCGGGAGTCTTGACTACGAGCAGTACTTC

v_gene: TRBV2
abundance: NA
j_gene: TRBJ2-7
d_gene: TRBD1
CDR3aa: CASSETQTGAGEQYF
CDR3nt: TGTGCCAGCAGTGAGACTCAAACAGGGGCCGGGGAGCAGTACTTC

v_gene: TRBV5-4
abundance: NA
j_gene: TRBJ2-3
d_gene: TRBD2
CDR3aa: CASSYSGRDTYTQYF
CDR3nt: TGTGCCAGCAGCTACAGCGGGAGGGACACATATACGCAGTATTTT

v_gene: TRBV28
abundance: NA
j_gene: TRBJ1-5
d_gene: NA
CDR3aa: CASSSGNQPQHF
CDR3nt: TGTGCCAGCAGTTCTGGTAATCAGCCCCAGCATTTT

v_gene: TRBV15
abundance: few
j_gene: TRBJ2-5
d_gene: TRBD1
CDR3aa: CATSKTDRLETQYF
CDR3nt: TGTGCCACCAGCAAAACGGACAGGCTAGAGACCCAGTACTTC

v_gene: TRBV19
abundance: few
j_gene: TRBJ2-1
d_gene: TRBD1
CDR3aa: CASTPGQGAGEQFF
CDR3nt: TGTGCCAGTACCCCCGGACAGGGGGCGGGTGAGCAGTTCTTC

v_gene: TRBV5-4
abundance: few
j_gene: TRBJ2-3
d_gene: TRBD2
CDR3aa: CASSLGLALDTQYF
CDR3nt: TGTGCCAGCAGCTTGGGACTAGCGTTAGATACGCAGTATTTT

v_gene: TRBV28
abundance: NA
j_gene: TRBJ1-2
d_gene: NA
CDR3aa: CASSDRQANYGYTF
CDR3nt: TGTGCCAGCAGCGATCGACAGGCTAACTATGGCTACACCTTC

v_gene: TRBV27
abundance: few
j_gene: TRBJ2-1
d_gene: NA
CDR3aa: CASSLSRGENEQFF
CDR3nt: TGTGCCAGCAGTTTGAGTCGAGGGGAGAATGAGCAGTTCTTC

v_gene: TRBV10-3
abundance: NA
j_gene: TRBJ1-1
d_gene: NA
CDR3aa: CAISADLMNTEAFF
CDR3nt: TGTGCCATCAGTGCGGACTTAATGAACACTGAAGCTTTCTTT

v_gene: TRBV9
abundance: NA
j_gene: TRBJ1-2
d_gene: TRBD1
CDR3aa: CASSVSGTGGIYGYTF
CDR3nt: TGTGCCAGCAGCGTCTCAGGGACAGGGGGAATCTATGGCTACACCTTC

v_gene: TRBV28
abundance: few
j_gene: TRBJ2-7
d_gene: NA
CDR3aa: CASSFPSSVRPYEQYF
CDR3nt: TGTGCCAGCAGTTTTCCATCTAGCGTCAGGCCCTACGAGCAGTACTTC

v_gene: TRBV7-9
abundance: NA
j_gene: TRBJ2-7
d_gene: NA
CDR3aa: CASSFSGGSYEQYF
CDR3nt: TGTGCCAGCAGCTTCTCGGGTGGTTCCTACGAGCAGTACTTC

v_gene: TRBV27
abundance: few
j_gene: TRBJ2-3
d_gene: TRBD2
CDR3aa: CASSLSSGSTDTQYF
CDR3nt: TGTGCCAGCAGTTTATCTAGCGGGAGTACAGATACGCAGTATTTT

v_gene: TRBV11-2
abundance: few
j_gene: TRBJ2-2
d_gene: TRBD2
CDR3aa: CASSLGTSLNTGELFF
CDR3nt: TGTGCCAGCAGCTTAGGGACTAGCTTGAACACCGGGGAGCTGTTTTTT

v_gene: TRBV5-4
abundance: few
j_gene: TRBJ2-5
d_gene: NA
CDR3aa: CASSFAQGRETQYF
CDR3nt: TGTGCCAGCAGCTTTGCACAGGGGAGGGAGACCCAGTACTTC

v_gene: TRBV7-6
abundance: NA
j_gene: TRBJ2-1
d_gene: TRBD2
CDR3aa: CASSLEGTSPYNEQFF
CDR3nt: TGTGCCAGCAGCTTAGAAGGGACTAGCCCTTACAATGAGCAGTTCTTC

v_gene: TRBV6-6
abundance: NA
j_gene: TRBJ2-7
d_gene: NA
CDR3aa: CASTEGGHRAPYEQYF
CDR3nt: TGTGCCAGCACCGAGGGTGGGCACAGGGCTCCCTACGAGCAGTACTTC

v_gene: TRBV29-1
abundance: few
j_gene: TRBJ1-2
d_gene: TRBD1
CDR3aa: CSAGTGGYGYTF
CDR3nt: TGCAGCGCCGGAACAGGGGGATATGGCTACACCTTC

v_gene: TRBV5-1
abundance: few
j_gene: TRBJ2-7
d_gene: NA
CDR3aa: CASSPDRTYSYEQYF
CDR3nt: TGCGCCAGCAGCCCTGATCGGACTTACTCCTACGAGCAGTACTTC

v_gene: TRBV6-5
abundance: NA
j_gene: TRBJ2-7
d_gene: NA
CDR3aa: CASSPGTPTPYEQYF
CDR3nt: TGTGCCAGCAGTCCCGGGACACCGACCCCCTACGAGCAGTACTTC

v_gene: TRBV18
abundance: few
j_gene: TRBJ1-4
d_gene: TRBD1
CDR3aa: CASSPRDRGPNEKLFF
CDR3nt: TGTGCCAGCTCACCACGGGACAGGGGACCTAATGAAAAACTGTTTTTT

v_gene: TRBV6-5
abundance: once
j_gene: TRBJ1-1
d_gene: NA
CDR3aa: CASSYSGHQDTEAFF
CDR3nt: TGTGCCAGCAGTTACTCCGGACATCAAGACACTGAAGCTTTCTTT

v_gene: TRBV2
abundance: few
j_gene: TRBJ1-2
d_gene: NA
CDR3aa: CASRGTPNGYTF
CDR3nt: TGTGCCAGCAGGGGGACCCCCAATGGCTACACCTTC

v_gene: TRBV6-5
abundance: NA
j_gene: TRBJ2-6
d_gene: NA
CDR3aa: CASSYGVSGANVLTF
CDR3nt: TGTGCCAGCAGTTACGGAGTCTCTGGGGCCAACGTCCTGACTTTC

v_gene: TRBV7-9
abundance: NA
j_gene: TRBJ2-1
d_gene: TRBD1
CDR3aa: CASSYQQGIDYNEQFF
CDR3nt: TGTGCCAGCAGCTACCAACAGGGGATAGACTACAATGAGCAGTTCTTC

v_gene: TRBV5-1
abundance: few
j_gene: TRBJ1-4
d_gene: TRBD1
CDR3aa: CASSRTGKSEKLFF
CDR3nt: TGCGCCAGCAGCCGGACAGGAAAATCCGAAAAACTGTTTTTT

v_gene: TRBV18
abundance: NA
j_gene: TRBJ1-5
d_gene: NA
CDR3aa: CASSPDRSAQPQHF
CDR3nt: TGTGCCAGCTCACCCGACAGGTCCGCTCAGCCCCAGCATTTT

v_gene: TRBV15
abundance: NA
j_gene: TRBJ2-7
d_gene: NA
CDR3aa: CATSTKRKEAYEQYF
CDR3nt: TGTGCCACCAGCACGAAACGTAAAGAAGCCTACGAGCAGTACTTC